Below are 18 T cell receptor beta chains sequenced from a single sample in a study of blood T cell repertoires in COVID-19. Profiling relied on immunoSEQ multiplex PCR, and the TCRdb table lists in-frame clones only, not all of them. The table has tens of thousands of clones, about 81% seen once. Sequencing was performed on peripheral blood. The receptors come from a man in his 70s with active COVID-19.

This chain joins TRBV4-3 and TRBJ1-1; D uncertain. Germline-derived CDR1 and CDR2 are LGHNA and YSLEER. With 3 bases removed from V and 6 bases from J, the gap between germline ends came to 11 bases. The length of the CDR3 is 13 residues. CDR3 nucleotides: TGCGCCAGCAGCCATGGGCCCGGGGCTGAAGCTTTCTTT. Amino acids: CASSHGPGAEAFF.

This clone occurred a few times. The chain couples TRBV4-2 to TRBJ2-5; 16 nucleotides match TRBD2. Germline loops: CDR1 LGHNA, CDR2 YNFKEQ. The CDR3 totals 16 residues. Trimming cost V 3 bases and J 5 bases; bases outside gene matches: 3. CDR3 protein: CASSQGLAGGPETQYF. The CDR3 nucleotides are TGTGCCAGCAGCCAGGGACTAGCGGGAGGGCCCGAGACCCAGTACTTC.

The chain is built from TRBV9 and TRBJ2-2, with 13 bases that match TRBD2. This CDR3 is built from 18 residues. CDR1 is SGDLS, CDR2 YYNGEE, per germline. The junction had 6 bases not matched to a gene; V was cut back by 0 bases and J by 4 bases. CDR3 coding DNA: TGTGCCAGCAGCGTAGGTCCGGGACTAGCGGGATTCACCGGGGAGCTGTTTTTT. It translates to CASSVGPGLAGFTGELFF.

The chain couples TRBV18 to TRBJ2-1; 12 positions agree with TRBD2. Unmatched junction bases numbered 6, after V lost 2 bases and J lost 7 bases. The CDR3 is 16 residues long. In germline, CDR1 is KGHSH, CDR2 LQKENI. CDR3 in DNA: TGTGCCAGCTCACCATGGACTAGCGGGAAAGGGAATGAGCAGTTCTTC. This gives the protein CASSPWTSGKGNEQFF.

In its sample, this clone was seen once. V usage is TRBV5-1 and J usage is TRBJ2-1; the D gene is possibly TRBD2 (5 bases). CDR1 SGHRS and CDR2 YFSETQ come from the germline V gene. CDR3 size: 16 residues. Deletions cut 4 bases from V and 5 bases from J, with 19 bases between. CDR3 nucleotides: TGCGCCAGCAGCCCCCAAGGGAGCCACGAAAACAATGAGCAGTTCTTC. Its protein product is CASSPQGSHENNEQFF. Looking up the rest from reference TRBV5-1 and TRBJ2-1 gives the full variable domain: KAGVTQTPRYLIKTRGQQVTLSCSPISGHRSVSWYQQTPGQGLQFLFEYFSETQRNKGNFPGRFSGRQFSNSRSEMNVSTLELGDSALYLCASSPQGSHENNEQFFGPGTRLTVL.

DNA for the CDR3: TGTGCTAGTGGTTTGCGGGTGAACACTGAAGCTTTCTTT. It translates to CASGLRVNTEAFF. V usage is TRBV12-5 and J usage is TRBJ1-1; no firm D call. V lost 2 bases and J 0 bases, leaving 4 bases between the germline ends. This CDR3 contains 13 residues. Germline CDR1 is LGHNT and CDR2 is FRNRAP.

J is TRBJ2-4 and V is TRBV19; 11 bases fit TRBD2. J gave up 0 bases and V 5 bases, and 3 bases lay outside the gene matches. The CDR3 covers 16 residues. Germline lookup yields CDR1 LNHDA and CDR2 SQIVND (reference sequence). The CDR3 reads CASSLGTSGAKNIQYF. CDR3 nucleotides: TGTGCCAGTAGTCTAGGGACTAGCGGAGCCAAAAACATTCAGTACTTC.

This sequence joins TRBV6-2 or TRBV6-3 and TRBJ2-3; a weak D match, TRBD2 (5 bases). The germline V gene has CDR1 MNHEY and CDR2 SVGEGT. CDR3 length equals 14 residues. V lost 0 bases and J lost 5, with 9 bases in between. In nucleotides, the CDR3 is TGTGCCAGCAGTTACTCAGCGGAGTTAGATACGCAGTATTTT. Translating gives CASSYSAELDTQYF.

The V gene is TRBV3-1 (or the pseudogene TRBV3-2), the J gene TRBJ2-7; 7 bases line up with TRBD1. The germline gives CDR1 LGHDT, CDR2 YNNKEL (reference sequence). This CDR3 spans 14 amino acids. With 0 bases clipped from V and 3 bases from J, the junction kept 2 bases outside the gene matches. DNA for the CDR3: TGTGCCAGCAGCCAAGAAAGGGGGCGCTACGAGCAGTACTTC. As protein: CASSQERGRYEQYF.

The rearrangement uses TRBV10-2 and TRBJ2-3, with TRBD2 matching 8 bases. V dropped 2 bases and J dropped 3; count of bases not matched to a gene: 4. The CDR3 extends over 15 amino acids. CDR1 WSHSY and CDR2 SAAADI come from the germline V gene. CDR3 protein: CASSEPSGSTDTQYF. For the CDR3, the DNA is TGCGCCAGCAGTGAGCCCAGCGGGAGTACAGATACGCAGTATTTT.

The chain is built from TRBV11-3 and TRBJ2-1, with 7 positions matching TRBD2. Germline V lookup: CDR1 SGHNT, CDR2 YENEEA. This CDR3 has 13 amino acids. The V gene end was trimmed by 10 bases and the J gene end by 6 bases; junction bases not matched to a gene: 9. CDR3 amino acids: CAIVAGDSNEQFF. CDR3 DNA sequence: TGTGCCATCGTGGCGGGGGATAGCAATGAGCAGTTCTTC.

This chain joins TRBV5-8 and TRBJ1-1; possible D gene TRBD1, 6 bases. Trimming left V 4 bases short and J 9 bases short, with 13 bases between. CDR1 SGHTS and CDR2 YDEGEE come from the germline V gene. The CDR3 spans 12 residues. The CDR3 DNA is TGTGCCAGCAGCCCCGGGGGGGGGCAAGCTTTCTTT. Translation gives CASSPGGGQAFF.

The rearrangement joins TRBV10-3 to TRBJ2-1, with D possibly being TRBD1 (5 bases). This CDR3 has 12 residues. Trimming took off 6 bases at V and 7 bases at J, with 10 bases between the two ends. CDR1 is ENHRY, CDR2 SYGVKD, per germline. CDR3: CAISADSNEQFF. In nucleotides, the CDR3 is TGTGCCATCAGCGCCGACAGTAATGAGCAGTTCTTC.

V is TRBV10-1 and J is TRBJ2-7, with D tentatively TRBD1 (5 bases). The V gene lost 5 bases and the J gene lost 8 bases, with 31 bases spanning the gap. The CDR3 loop spans 18 amino acids. From germline, CDR1 is WNHNN and CDR2 SYGVQD (reference sequence). The CDR3 region is CASSHLPPVDIKTPQQYF. As DNA, the CDR3 is TGCGCCAGCAGTCATCTTCCCCCAGTGGACATCAAAACCCCCCAGCAGTACTTC.

V and J are TRBV12-5 and TRBJ2-7; 8 bases are a match to TRBD2. This CDR3 has 14 residues. Trimming removed 6 bases from V and 6 bases from J; junction bases left unmatched: 10. Germline loops: CDR1 LGHNT, CDR2 FRNRAP. The CDR3 loop is CASGPGTRVSEQYF. The DNA for the CDR3 is TGTGCTAGTGGCCCCGGGACTAGAGTCTCCGAGCAGTACTTC.

The chain joins TRBV30 to TRBJ2-1, with a weak D call TRBD1 (6 bases). Germline CDR1 reads GTSNPN; CDR2 reads SVGIG (reference sequence). V lost 5 bases and J 1 base, leaving 18 bases between the germline ends. The CDR3 is 16 residues long. The CDR3 protein is CAWALWGRQSYNEQFF. CDR3 coding DNA: TGTGCCTGGGCCCTCTGGGGGCGCCAATCCTACAATGAGCAGTTCTTC.

V is TRBV7-2 and J is TRBJ1-5; D is uncertain. Germline V CDR1 and CDR2: SGHTA, FQGNSA. This CDR3 spans 13 amino acids. Deletions cut 1 base from V and 6 bases from J, with 7 bases between. Here the CDR3 reads CASSLGPVQPQHF. CDR3 nucleotide sequence: TGTGCCAGCAGCTTAGGGCCAGTTCAGCCCCAGCATTTT.

J is TRBJ1-1 and V is TRBV11-2; TRBD1 is a possible D gene (5 bases). Germline V gene sequence: CDR1 SGHAT, CDR2 FQNNGV. The CDR3 is 13 amino acids. Between the trimmed V and J ends, which lost 6 bases and 0 bases, there was a span of 8 bases. The CDR3 DNA follows: TGTGCCAGCAGGCTCAGGGTGAACACTGAAGCTTTCTTT. Protein: CASRLRVNTEAFF.